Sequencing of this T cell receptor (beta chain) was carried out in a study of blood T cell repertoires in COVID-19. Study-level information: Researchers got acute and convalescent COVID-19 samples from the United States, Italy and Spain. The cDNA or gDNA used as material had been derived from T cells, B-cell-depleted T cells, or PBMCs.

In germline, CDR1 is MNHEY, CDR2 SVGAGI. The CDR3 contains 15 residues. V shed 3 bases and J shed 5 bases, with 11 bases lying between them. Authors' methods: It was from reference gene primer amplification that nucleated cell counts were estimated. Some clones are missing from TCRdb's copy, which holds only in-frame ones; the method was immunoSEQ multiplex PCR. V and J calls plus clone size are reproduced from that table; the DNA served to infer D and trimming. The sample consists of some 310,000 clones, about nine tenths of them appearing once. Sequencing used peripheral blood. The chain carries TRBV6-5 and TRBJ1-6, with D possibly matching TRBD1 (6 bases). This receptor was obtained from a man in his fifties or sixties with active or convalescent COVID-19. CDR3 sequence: CASSYRWTDNSPLHF. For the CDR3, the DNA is TGTGCCAGCAGTTATCGCTGGACAGATAATTCACCCCTCCACTTT.